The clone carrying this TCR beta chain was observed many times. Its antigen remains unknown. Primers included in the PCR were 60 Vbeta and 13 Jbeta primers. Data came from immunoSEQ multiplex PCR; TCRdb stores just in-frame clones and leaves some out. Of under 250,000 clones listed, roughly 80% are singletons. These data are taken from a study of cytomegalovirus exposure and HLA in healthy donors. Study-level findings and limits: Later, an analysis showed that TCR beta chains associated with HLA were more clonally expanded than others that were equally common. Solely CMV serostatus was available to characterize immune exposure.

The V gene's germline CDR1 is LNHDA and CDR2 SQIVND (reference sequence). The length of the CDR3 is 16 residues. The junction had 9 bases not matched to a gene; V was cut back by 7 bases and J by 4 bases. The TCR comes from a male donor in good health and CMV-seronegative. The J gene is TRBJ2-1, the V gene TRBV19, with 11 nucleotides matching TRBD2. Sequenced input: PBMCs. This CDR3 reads CASKGSGRAFYNEQFF. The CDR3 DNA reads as TGTGCCAGTAAGGGTAGCGGGAGGGCCTTTTACAATGAGCAGTTCTTC.